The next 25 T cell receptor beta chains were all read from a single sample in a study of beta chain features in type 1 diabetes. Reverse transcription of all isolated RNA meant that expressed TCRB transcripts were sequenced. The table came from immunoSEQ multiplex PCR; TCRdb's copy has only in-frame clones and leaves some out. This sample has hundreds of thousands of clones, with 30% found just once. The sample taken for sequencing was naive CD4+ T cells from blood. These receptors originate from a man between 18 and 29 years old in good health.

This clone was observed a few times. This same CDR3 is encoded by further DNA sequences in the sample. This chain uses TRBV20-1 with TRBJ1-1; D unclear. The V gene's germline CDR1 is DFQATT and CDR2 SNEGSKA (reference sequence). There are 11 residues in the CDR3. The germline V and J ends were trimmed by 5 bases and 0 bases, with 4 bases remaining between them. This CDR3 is CSAQLNTEAFF. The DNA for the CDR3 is TGCAGTGCTCAGTTGAACACTGAAGCTTTCTTT.

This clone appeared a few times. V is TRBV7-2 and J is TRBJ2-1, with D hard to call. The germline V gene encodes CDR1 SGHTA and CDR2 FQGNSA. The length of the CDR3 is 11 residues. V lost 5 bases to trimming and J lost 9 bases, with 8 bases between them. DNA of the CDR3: TGTGCCAGCAGCCCCTACGGTGAGCAGTTCTTC. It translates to CASSPYGEQFF.

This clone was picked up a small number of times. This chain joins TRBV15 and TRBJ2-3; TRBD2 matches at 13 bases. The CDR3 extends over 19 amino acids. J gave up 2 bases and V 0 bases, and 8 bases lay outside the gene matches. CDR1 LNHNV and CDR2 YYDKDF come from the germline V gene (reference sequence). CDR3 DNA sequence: TGTGCCACCAGCAGAGATCAGGGACTAGCGGGACCAAACACAGATACGCAGTATTTT. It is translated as CATSRDQGLAGPNTDTQYF.

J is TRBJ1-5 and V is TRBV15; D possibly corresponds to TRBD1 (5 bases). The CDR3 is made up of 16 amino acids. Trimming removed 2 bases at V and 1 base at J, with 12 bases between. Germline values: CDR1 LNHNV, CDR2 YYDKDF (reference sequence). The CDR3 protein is CATSRLAGPSNQPQHF. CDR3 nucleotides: TGTGCCACCAGCAGATTAGCGGGGCCGAGCAATCAGCCCCAGCATTTT.

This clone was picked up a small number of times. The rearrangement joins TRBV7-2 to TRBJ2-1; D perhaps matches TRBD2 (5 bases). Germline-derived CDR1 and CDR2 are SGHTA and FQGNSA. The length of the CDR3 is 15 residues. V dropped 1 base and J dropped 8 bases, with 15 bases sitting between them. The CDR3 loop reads CASSLVARSGDEQFF. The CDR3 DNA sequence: TGTGCCAGCAGCTTAGTAGCCCGCTCCGGGGATGAGCAGTTCTTC.

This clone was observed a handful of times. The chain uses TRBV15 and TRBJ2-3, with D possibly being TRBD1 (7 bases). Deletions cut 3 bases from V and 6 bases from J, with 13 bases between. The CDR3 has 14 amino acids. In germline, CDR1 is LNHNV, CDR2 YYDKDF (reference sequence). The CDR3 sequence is CATSRVTGRDTQYF. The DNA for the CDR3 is TGTGCCACCAGCAGGGTGACAGGGAGGGATACGCAGTATTTT.

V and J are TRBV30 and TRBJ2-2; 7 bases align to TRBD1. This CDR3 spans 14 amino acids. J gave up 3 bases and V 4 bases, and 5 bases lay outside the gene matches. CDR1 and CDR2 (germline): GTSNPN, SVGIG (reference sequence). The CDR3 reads CAWKRQGDTGELFF. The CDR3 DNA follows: TGTGCCTGGAAACGGCAGGGGGACACCGGGGAGCTGTTTTTT.

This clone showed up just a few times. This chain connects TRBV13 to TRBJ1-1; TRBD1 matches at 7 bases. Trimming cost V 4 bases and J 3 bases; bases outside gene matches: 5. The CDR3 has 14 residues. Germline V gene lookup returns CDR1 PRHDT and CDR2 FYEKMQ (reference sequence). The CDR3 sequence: CASSSRGEHTEAFF. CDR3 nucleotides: TGTGCCAGCAGCTCCAGGGGGGAGCACACTGAAGCTTTCTTT.

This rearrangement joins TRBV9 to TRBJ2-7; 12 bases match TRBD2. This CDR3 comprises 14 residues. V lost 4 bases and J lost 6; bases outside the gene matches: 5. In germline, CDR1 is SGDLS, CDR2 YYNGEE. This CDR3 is CASSPSSGRGEQYF. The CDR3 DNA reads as TGTGCCAGCAGCCCCTCTAGCGGGAGGGGCGAGCAGTACTTC.

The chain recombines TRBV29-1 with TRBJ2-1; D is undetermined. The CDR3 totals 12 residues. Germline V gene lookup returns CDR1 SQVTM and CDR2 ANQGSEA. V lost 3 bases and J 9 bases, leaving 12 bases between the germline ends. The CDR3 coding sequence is TGCAGCGTTGAGCACCTAATAGGTGAGCAGTTCTTC. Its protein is CSVEHLIGEQFF.

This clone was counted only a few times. DNA for the CDR3: TGTGCCATCAGGGGGGACAGTAACACTGAAGCTTTCTTT. Amino acid sequence: CAIRGDSNTEAFF. This chain joins TRBV10-3 and TRBJ1-1; 7 bases map to TRBD1. This CDR3 has 13 residues. Per the germline V gene, CDR1 is ENHRY and CDR2 is SYGVKD. The ends lost 6 bases at V and 2 bases at J; junction bases unmatched: 3.

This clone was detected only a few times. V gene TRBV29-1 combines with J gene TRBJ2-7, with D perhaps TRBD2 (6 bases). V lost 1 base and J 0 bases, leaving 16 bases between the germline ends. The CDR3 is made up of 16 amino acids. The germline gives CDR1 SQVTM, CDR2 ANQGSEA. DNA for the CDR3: TGCAGCGTTGAAGGCAGACGGAGGGGTAGCTCCTACGAGCAGTACTTC. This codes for CSVEGRRRGSSYEQYF.

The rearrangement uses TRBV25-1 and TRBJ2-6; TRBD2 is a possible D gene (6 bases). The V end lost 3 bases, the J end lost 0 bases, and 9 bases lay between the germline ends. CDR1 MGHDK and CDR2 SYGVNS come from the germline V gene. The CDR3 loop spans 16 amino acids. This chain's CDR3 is CASSDAGGSGANVLTF. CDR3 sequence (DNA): TGTGCCAGCAGTGATGCCGGGGGCTCTGGGGCCAACGTCCTGACTTTC. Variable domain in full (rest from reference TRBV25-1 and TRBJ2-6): EADIYQTPRYLVIGTGKKITLECSQTMGHDKMYWYQQDPGMELHLIHYSYGVNSTEKGDLSSESTVSRIRTEHFPLTLESARPSHTSQYLCASSDAGGSGANVLTFGAGSRLTVL.

The CDR3 loop is CASSQIRGFNQPQHF. The DNA for the CDR3 is TGCGCCAGCAGCCAGATCAGGGGATTCAATCAGCCCCAGCATTTT. The chain combines TRBV4-1 with TRBJ1-5; D is perhaps TRBD1 (6 bases). CDR3 length equals 15 residues. The germline V and J ends were trimmed by 3 bases and 3 bases, with 12 bases remaining between them. Germline loops: CDR1 MGHRA, CDR2 YSYEKL.

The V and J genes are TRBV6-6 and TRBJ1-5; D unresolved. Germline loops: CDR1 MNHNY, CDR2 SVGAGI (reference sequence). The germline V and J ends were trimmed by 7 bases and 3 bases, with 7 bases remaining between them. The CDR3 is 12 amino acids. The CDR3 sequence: CASNRSNQPQHF. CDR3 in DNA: TGTGCCAGCAATCGATCCAATCAGCCCCAGCATTTT.

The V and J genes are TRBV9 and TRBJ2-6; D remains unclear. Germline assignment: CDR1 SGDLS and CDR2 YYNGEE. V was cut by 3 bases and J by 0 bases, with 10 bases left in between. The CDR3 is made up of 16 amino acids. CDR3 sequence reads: CASSAVRASGANVLTF. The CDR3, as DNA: TGTGCCAGCAGCGCAGTAAGGGCCTCTGGGGCCAACGTCCTGACTTTC. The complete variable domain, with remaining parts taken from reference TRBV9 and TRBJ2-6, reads DSGVTQTPKHLITATGQRVTLRCSPRSGDLSVYWYQQSLDQGLQFLIQYYNGEERAKGNILERFSAQQFPDLHSELNLSSLELGDSALYFCASSAVRASGANVLTFGAGSRLTVL.

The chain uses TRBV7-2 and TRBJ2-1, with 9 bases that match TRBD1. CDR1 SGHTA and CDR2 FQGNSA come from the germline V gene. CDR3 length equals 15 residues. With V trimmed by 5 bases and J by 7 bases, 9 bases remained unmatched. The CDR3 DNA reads TGTGCCAGCAGCACACAGGGGGCGCTGGGGAATGAGCAGTTCTTC. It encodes CASSTQGALGNEQFF. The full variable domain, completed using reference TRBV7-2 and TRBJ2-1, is GAGVSQSPSNKVTEKGKDVELRCDPISGHTALYWYRQSLGQGLEFLIYFQGNSAPDKSGLPSDRFSAERTGGSVSTLTIQRTQQEDSAVYLCASSTQGALGNEQFFGPGTRLTVL.

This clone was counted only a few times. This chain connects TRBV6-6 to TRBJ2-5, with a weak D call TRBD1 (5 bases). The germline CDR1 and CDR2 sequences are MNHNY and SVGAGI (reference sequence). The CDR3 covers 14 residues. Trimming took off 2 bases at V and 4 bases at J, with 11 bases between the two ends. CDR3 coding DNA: TGTGCCAGCAGTTACGGCCAGGGAACAGAGACCCAGTACTTC. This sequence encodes CASSYGQGTETQYF.

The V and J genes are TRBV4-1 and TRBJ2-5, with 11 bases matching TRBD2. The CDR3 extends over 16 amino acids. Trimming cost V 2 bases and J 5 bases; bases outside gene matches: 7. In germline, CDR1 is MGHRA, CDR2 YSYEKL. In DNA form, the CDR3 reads TGCGCCAGCAGCCAATTGGGACTAGCGGTTCGGGAGACCCAGTACTTC. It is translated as CASSQLGLAVRETQYF.

CDR3 in DNA: TGTGCCAGCAACGCCGGGAGACAGAATGAGCAGTTCTTC. Translated: CASNAGRQNEQFF. The chain links TRBV2 to TRBJ2-1; TRBD2 is a possible D gene (6 bases). Germline V gene sequence: CDR1 SNHLY, CDR2 FYNNEI. V was shortened by 7 bases and J by 7 bases, with 14 bases between the two germline ends. This CDR3 comprises 13 residues. The complete variable domain, with remaining parts taken from reference TRBV2 and TRBJ2-1, reads EPEVTQTPSHQVTQMGQEVILRCVPISNHLYFYWYRQILGQKVEFLVSFYNNEISEKSEIFDDQFSVERPDGSNFTLKIRSTKLEDSAMYFCASNAGRQNEQFFGPGTRLTVL.

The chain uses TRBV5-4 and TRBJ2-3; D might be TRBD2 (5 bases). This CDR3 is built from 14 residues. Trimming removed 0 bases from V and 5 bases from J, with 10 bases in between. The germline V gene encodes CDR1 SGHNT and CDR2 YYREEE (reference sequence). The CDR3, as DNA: TGTGCCAGCAGCTTGGCGGGGTATAAAGATACGCAGTATTTT. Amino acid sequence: CASSLAGYKDTQYF.

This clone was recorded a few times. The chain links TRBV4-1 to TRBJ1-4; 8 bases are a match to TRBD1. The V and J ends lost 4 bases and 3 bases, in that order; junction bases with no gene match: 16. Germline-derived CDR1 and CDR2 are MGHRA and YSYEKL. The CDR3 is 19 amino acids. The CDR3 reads CASSPWDRFKLEANEKLFF. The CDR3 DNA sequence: TGCGCCAGCAGCCCCTGGGACAGGTTCAAACTTGAGGCTAATGAAAAACTGTTTTTT.

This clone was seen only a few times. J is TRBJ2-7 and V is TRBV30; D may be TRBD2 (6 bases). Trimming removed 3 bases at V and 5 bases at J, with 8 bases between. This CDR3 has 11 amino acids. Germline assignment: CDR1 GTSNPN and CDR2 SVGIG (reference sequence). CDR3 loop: CAWRLAHEQYF. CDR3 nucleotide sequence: TGTGCCTGGAGACTAGCCCACGAGCAGTACTTC.

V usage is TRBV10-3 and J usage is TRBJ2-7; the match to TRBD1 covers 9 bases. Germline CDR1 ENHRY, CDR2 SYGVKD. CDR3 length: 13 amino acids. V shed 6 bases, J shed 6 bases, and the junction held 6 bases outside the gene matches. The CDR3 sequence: CAISRQGGGEQYF. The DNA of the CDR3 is TGTGCCATCAGCCGACAGGGGGGAGGCGAGCAGTACTTC.

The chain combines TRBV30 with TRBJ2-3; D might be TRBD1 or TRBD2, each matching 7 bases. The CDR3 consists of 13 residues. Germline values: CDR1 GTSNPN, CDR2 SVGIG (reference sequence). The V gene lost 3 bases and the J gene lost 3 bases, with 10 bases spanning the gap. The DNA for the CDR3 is TGTGCCTGGAGGCAGGGGGGGACAGATACGCAGTATTTT. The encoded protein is CAWRQGGTDTQYF. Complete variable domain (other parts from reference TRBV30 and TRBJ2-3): SQTIHQWPATLVQPVGSPLSLECTVEGTSNPNLYWYRQAAGRGLQLLFYSVGIGQISSEVPQNLSASRPQDRQFILSSKKLLLSDSGFYLCAWRQGGTDTQYFGPGTRLTVL.